Here is one T cell receptor beta chain with its context. At one of its ends the junction is not consistent with the germline gene, which may arise from a read error. The sample comes from a study of neoadjuvant anti-PD-1 for oral cavity cancer. About the study: Around day 43, patients without progression received a fourth nivolumab dose before surgery.

Most PBMC samples had approximately 500 ng input DNA in six replicates. Here immunoSEQ multiplex PCR was the method, and the copy in TCRdb shows in-frame clones only, minus some. The data show about 79,000 clones, around 82% seen once. Per germline, CDR1 SGHRS and CDR2 YFSETQ. This CDR3 spans 12 amino acids. The rearrangement links TRBV5-1 to TRBJ1-1; D remains unclear. This material consisted of PBMCs, taken before nivolumab (anti-PD-1) treatment. This sequence was found in a person aged 40 to 85 with oral cavity squamous cell carcinoma. The CDR3: CASSLYSGPQTF. The CDR3 nucleotides read TGCGCCAGCAGCTTGTACTCCGGCCCGCAGACATTT.